This TCR beta chain was recorded in a study of T cell responses to AZD1222 COVID-19 vaccine. Germline assignment: CDR1 LGHNT and CDR2 FRNRAP. This CDR3 region has 16 residues. The V and J ends lost 3 bases and 4 bases respectively, with 16 bases between them. Turning to this clone: Its specificity is unknown.

Study observations and caveats: The study sampled repertoires only after the peak T cell response. The CD4 TCRs associated with vaccination extended across spike and predominated at 160-218 and 743-854. Reportedly, nearly half of unique spike TCRs recognized epitopes outside B.1.351/B.1.1.7 mutations. Clonal diversity may have been underestimated, and the donors were mostly white British, with more females than males.

The method was immunoSEQ multiplex PCR; TCRdb's version includes in-frame clones alone and lacks a portion of them. The top ten hold about 3.2% of the sample, which has around 150,000 clones, about nine tenths seen once. The sample here was peripheral blood, taken 28 days after the second AZD1222 dose. The chain has TRBV12-5 and TRBJ1-5; tentative D call: TRBD1 (5 bases). The TCR sequence derives from an adult who received the AZD1222 COVID-19 vaccine. The CDR3 protein is CASGFLPGVGNQPQHF. As DNA, the CDR3 is TGTGCTAGTGGTTTTCTTCCGGGGGTCGGTAATCAGCCCCAGCATTTT.